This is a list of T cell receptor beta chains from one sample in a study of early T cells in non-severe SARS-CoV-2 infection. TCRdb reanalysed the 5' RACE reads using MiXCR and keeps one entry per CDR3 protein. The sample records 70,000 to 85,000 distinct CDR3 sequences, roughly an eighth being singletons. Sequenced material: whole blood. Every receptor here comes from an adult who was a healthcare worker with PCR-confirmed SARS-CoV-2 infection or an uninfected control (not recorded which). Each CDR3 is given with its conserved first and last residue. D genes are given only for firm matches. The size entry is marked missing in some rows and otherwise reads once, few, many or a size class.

cdr3_aa: CAIRTTDTQYF
cdr3_nt: TGTGCCATCAGAACCACAGATACGCAGTATTTT
v_call: TRBV10-3
j_call: TRBJ2-3
clone_size: few
d_call: .

cdr3_aa: CASSIGLGGGYEQYF
cdr3_nt: TGTGCCAGCAGCATCGGACTGGGAGGGGGCTACGAGCAGTACTTC
v_call: TRBV7-2
j_call: TRBJ2-7
clone_size: many
d_call: .

cdr3_aa: CSVDGGRRPMNTEAFF
cdr3_nt: TGCAGCGTTGATGGAGGTCGGAGACCCATGAACACTGAAGCTTTCTTT
v_call: TRBV29-1
j_call: TRBJ1-1
clone_size: many
d_call: .

cdr3_aa: CASSPPGTDAKNYGYTF
cdr3_nt: TGTGCCAGCTCACCACCGGGGACAGACGCTAAAAACTATGGCTACACCTTC
v_call: TRBV18
j_call: TRBJ1-2
clone_size: few
d_call: TRBD1

cdr3_aa: CATSDISLNQPQHF
cdr3_nt: TGTGCCACCAGTGATATAAGTCTAAATCAGCCCCAGCATTTT
v_call: TRBV24-1
j_call: TRBJ1-5
clone_size: many
d_call: .

cdr3_aa: CASSLTWRTRNYEQYF
cdr3_nt: TGTGCCAGCAGCTTAACGTGGCGGACCCGGAACTACGAGCAGTACTTC
v_call: TRBV11-2
j_call: TRBJ2-7
clone_size: many
d_call: .

cdr3_aa: CASSYSLGVHTGYTF
cdr3_nt: TGTGCCAGCAGTTACTCCCTAGGGGTTCATACTGGCTACACCTTC
v_call: TRBV6-6
j_call: TRBJ1-2
clone_size: few
d_call: .

cdr3_aa: CASSYSGYQETQYF
cdr3_nt: TGTGCCAGCAGTTACTCAGGGTATCAGGAGACCCAGTACTTC
v_call: TRBV6-6
j_call: TRBJ2-5
clone_size: few
d_call: .

cdr3_aa: CSARDRRGNGELFF
cdr3_nt: TGCAGTGCTAGAGATCGGCGAGGTAACGGGGAGCTGTTTTTT
v_call: TRBV20-1
j_call: TRBJ2-2
clone_size: many
d_call: .

cdr3_aa: CSVETTPGGQETQYF
cdr3_nt: TGCAGCGTTGAAACCACCCCAGGGGGCCAAGAGACCCAGTACTTC
v_call: TRBV29-1
j_call: TRBJ2-5
clone_size: many
d_call: TRBD1

cdr3_aa: CSVEEQSGANVLTF
cdr3_nt: TGCAGCGTTGAAGAGCAATCTGGGGCCAACGTCCTGACTTTC
v_call: TRBV29-1
j_call: TRBJ2-6
clone_size: .
d_call: .

cdr3_aa: CASSPSTGEQYF
cdr3_nt: TGTGCCAGCAGCCCGTCAACAGGGGAGCAGTACTTC
v_call: TRBV11-2
j_call: TRBJ2-7
clone_size: many
d_call: .

cdr3_aa: CASSKEGPRPYNSPLHF
cdr3_nt: TGTGCCAGCAGCAAAGAAGGCCCTCGGCCCTATAATTCACCCCTCCACTTT
v_call: TRBV21-1
j_call: TRBJ1-6
clone_size: many
d_call: .

cdr3_aa: CASSSLGTGDSPLHF
cdr3_nt: TGTGCCAGCAGTTCGCTCGGGACAGGGGATTCACCCCTCCACTTT
v_call: TRBV28
j_call: TRBJ1-6
clone_size: few
d_call: TRBD1

cdr3_aa: CASSSSGGALGTQYF
cdr3_nt: TGTGCCAGCAGCTCTAGCGGGGGGGCCTTGGGGACGCAGTATTTT
v_call: TRBV6-2/TRBV6-3
j_call: TRBJ2-3
clone_size: .
d_call: TRBD2

cdr3_aa: CASSPDAGNTIYF
cdr3_nt: TGTGCCAGCAGTCCCGACGCTGGAAACACCATATATTTT
v_call: TRBV27
j_call: TRBJ1-3
clone_size: .
d_call: .